This T cell receptor (beta chain) was obtained from a study of T cells in Graves' hyperthyroidism and ophthalmopathy. Overall study results and limits: Most clonotypes expanded in thyroid above 0.001 were likewise present in blood.

This clonotype was seen at least ten times. The target antigen is unknown. Individuals with ophthalmopathy presented a Clinical Activity Score of at least 3, a NOSPECS grade of at least 4 and a duration under 3 months. Germline V CDR1 and CDR2: MNHNY, SVGAGI (reference sequence). The CDR3 consists of 15 residues. Between the trimmed V and J ends, which lost 2 bases and 7 bases, there was a span of 15 bases. Amplification yielded TCR beta CDR3 regions, with RNA transcripts as the source. During a first-round RT-PCR of the TCR CDR3, the HTBI primer set was used. TCRdb independently ran MiXCR on the multiplex PCR reads; one entry per CDR3 protein. In the table there are roughly 280,000 distinct CDR3 sequences, over 15% of which are singletons.

The J gene is TRBJ2-1, the V gene TRBV6-6; possible D gene TRBD1, 5 bases. The TCR sequence derives from an older woman with Graves' ophthalmopathy. Sequenced material: blood. The CDR3 loop reads CASSYPGLALNEQFF. The CDR3 region has the DNA TGTGCCAGCAGTTACCCAGGGTTGGCGTTAAATGAGCAGTTCTTC.